The text below deals with one TCR beta chain. These data originate in a study of blood T cell repertoires in COVID-19. For the study at large: Italy, Spain and the United States were the sources of the convalescent and acute COVID-19 samples. T cells, B-cell-depleted T cells, or PBMCs provided the cDNA or gDNA that served as material.

V shed 5 bases and J 5 bases; nucleotides not matched to a gene: 15. Germline loops: CDR1 MNHNY, CDR2 SVGAGI (reference sequence). There are 18 residues in the CDR3. Authors' data handling: Amplification of reference gene primers was used by the study to estimate nucleated cell counts. Sequencing was performed with immunoSEQ multiplex PCR; in TCRdb, only in-frame clones are kept and a portion is missing. For V, J and clone size, that table is used; D and trimming come from the DNA. The table shows about 91,000 clones, with 88% occurring only once. The rearrangement joins TRBV6-6 to TRBJ2-5; 12 bases match TRBD2. What was sequenced was peripheral blood. The TCR was taken from a woman aged 80 or over with active COVID-19. CDR3 protein: CASSPVRGLAGGYETQYF. The CDR3 DNA is TGTGCCAGCAGTCCCGTGAGGGGGCTAGCGGGAGGGTATGAGACCCAGTACTTC.